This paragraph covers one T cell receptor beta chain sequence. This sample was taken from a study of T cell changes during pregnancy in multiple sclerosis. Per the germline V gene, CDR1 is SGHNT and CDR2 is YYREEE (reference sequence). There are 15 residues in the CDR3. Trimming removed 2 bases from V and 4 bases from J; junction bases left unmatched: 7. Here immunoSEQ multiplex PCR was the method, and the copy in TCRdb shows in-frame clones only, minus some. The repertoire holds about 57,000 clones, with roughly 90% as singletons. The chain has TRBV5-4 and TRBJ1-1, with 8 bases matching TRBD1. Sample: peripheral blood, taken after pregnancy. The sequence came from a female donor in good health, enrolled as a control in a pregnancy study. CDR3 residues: CASSLYGQGATEAFF. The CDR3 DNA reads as TGTGCCAGCAGCTTATACGGACAGGGAGCCACTGAAGCTTTCTTT. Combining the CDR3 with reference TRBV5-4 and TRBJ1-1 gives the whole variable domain ETGVTQSPTHLIKTRGQQVTLRCSSQSGHNTVSWYQQALGQGPQFIFQYYREEENGRGNFPPRFSGLQFPNYSSELNVNALELDDSALYLCASSLYGQGATEAFFGQGTRLTVV.